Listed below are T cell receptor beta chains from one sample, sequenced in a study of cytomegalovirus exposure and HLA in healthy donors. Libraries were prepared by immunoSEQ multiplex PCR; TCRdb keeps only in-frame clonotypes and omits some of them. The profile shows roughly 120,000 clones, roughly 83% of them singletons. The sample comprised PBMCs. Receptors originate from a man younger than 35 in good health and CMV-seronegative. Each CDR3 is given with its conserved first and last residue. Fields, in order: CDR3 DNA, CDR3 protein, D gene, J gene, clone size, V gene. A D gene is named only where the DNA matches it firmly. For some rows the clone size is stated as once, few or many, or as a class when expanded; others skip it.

TGTGCCAGAGGCCCACAGGGTGGGAACACCGGGGAGCTGTTTTTT	CARGPQGGNTGELFF	NA	TRBJ2-2	few	TRBV2
TGTGCCAGCACCCGACTGGGGGGGAGGGAGCAGTTCTTC	CASTRLGGREQFF	TRBD2	TRBJ2-1	NA	TRBV2
TGTGCCAGTAGGGGCAGGTCCATTGATACGCAGTATTTT	CASRGRSIDTQYF	NA	TRBJ2-3	NA	TRBV19
TGTGCCAGCAGCCCCCTGCCGGAGGTATCCTACGAGCAGTACTTC	CASSPLPEVSYEQYF	NA	TRBJ2-7	NA	TRBV11-2
TGTGCCTGGACCGGAGGGGTCGGAGATACGCAGTATTTT	CAWTGGVGDTQYF	NA	TRBJ2-3	NA	TRBV30
TGTGCCACCCGGGGGACCTACGAGCAGTACTTC	CATRGTYEQYF	NA	TRBJ2-7	once	TRBV10-3
TGCGCCAGCAGCTTGCTGGGCAGGGCGCCAGCCCAAGAGACCCAGTACTTC	CASSLLGRAPAQETQYF	NA	TRBJ2-5	NA	TRBV5-1
TGTGCCAGCAGCCCATCAACAGGGCTTGGCTACACCTTC	CASSPSTGLGYTF	NA	TRBJ1-2	NA	TRBV7-9
TGTGCCAGCAGTGGGGCGGGCCGGGATATTAACACCTTC	CASSGAGRDINTF	NA	TRBJ1-2	NA	TRBV2
TGTGCCAGCAGCTTACAGGGGGCTGGGGGCTACGAGCAGTACTTC	CASSLQGAGGYEQYF	TRBD1	TRBJ2-7	NA	TRBV11-2
TGTGCCAGCAGCCTCCGATCCGGGACAGGCTATGGCTACACCTTC	CASSLRSGTGYGYTF	TRBD1	TRBJ1-2	NA	TRBV5-6
TGTGCCAGCAGTGAGAGACTAGCAGTCTACAATGAGCAGTTCTTC	CASSERLAVYNEQFF	TRBD2	TRBJ2-1	NA	TRBV6-4